A single sample gave rise to the 26 T cell receptor beta chains below, sequenced in a study of T cells in Graves' hyperthyroidism and ophthalmopathy. There were TCR beta CDR3 regions amplified from RNA transcripts. Primed by the HTBI set, a first-round RT-PCR was run on the TCR CDR3. TCRdb passed the multiplex PCR reads through MiXCR, listing each CDR3 protein once. The sample comprises hundreds of thousands of distinct CDR3 sequences, around 17% of which are singletons, and 15% to 20% rests with the top ten. Specimen: blood. Receptor source: a woman between 18 and 30 years old with Graves' hyperthyroidism.

This clonotype was observed many times. This chain links TRBV5-1 with TRBJ2-7; 7 bases match TRBD1. The junction had 10 bases not matched to a gene; V was cut back by 4 bases and J by 6 bases. The length of the CDR3 is 14 residues. CDR1 and CDR2 (germline): SGHRS, YFSETQ. The CDR3 nucleotides read TGCGCCAGCAGCAGTGGGACAGACCGTAGCGAGCAGTACTTC. Translated: CASSSGTDRSEQYF.

This clonotype was counted ten times or more. V is TRBV7-9 and J is TRBJ1-2; possibly TRBD1 for D (6 bases). The germline gives CDR1 SEHNR, CDR2 FQNEAQ (reference sequence). The CDR3 length is 15 residues. V shed 2 bases and J shed 6 bases, with 16 bases lying between them. CDR3 sequence: CASSLPGTSYDGYTF. CDR3 in DNA: TGTGCCAGCAGCTTACCTGGGACAAGCTATGATGGCTACACCTTC.

This clonotype was found a few times. The chain links TRBV6-2 or TRBV6-3 to TRBJ2-1; 7 nucleotides line up with TRBD2. Germline V CDR1 and CDR2: MNHEY, SVGEGT. There are 13 residues in the CDR3. V was pared by 5 bases and J by 11 bases, with 9 bases of the junction left unmatched. In DNA form, the CDR3 reads TGTGCCAGCAGTCGGGACTACTTCGGAAAGCAGTTCTTC. Its protein product is CASSRDYFGKQFF.

In its sample, this clonotype was seen once. This may arise from a read error, as a much more abundant clone is one base away. This chain connects TRBV20-1 to TRBJ2-1; D is undetermined. CDR3 length: 16 residues. Germline CDR1 DFQATT, CDR2 SNEGSKA (reference sequence). DNA for the CDR3: TGCGGTGCTAGAGCTCTCGTTTCAATAACCTACAATGAGCAGTTCTTC. It is translated as CGARALVSITYNEQFF.

The chain links TRBV19 to TRBJ1-3, with 7 nucleotides matching TRBD1. Unmatched junction bases numbered 13, after V lost 7 bases and J lost 4 bases. Germline-derived CDR1 and CDR2 are LNHDA and SQIVND (reference sequence). The CDR3 is made up of 16 amino acids. The CDR3 region has the DNA TGTGCCAGTACTCGACAACAGGGGTTGGGCGGAAACACCATATATTTT. Translating it yields CASTRQQGLGGNTIYF. The full variable domain, in which reference TRBV19 and TRBJ1-3 provide the parts outside the CDR3, is DGGITQSPKYLFRKEGQNVTLSCEQNLNHDAMYWYRQDPGQGLRLIYYSQIVNDFQKGDIAEGYSVSREKKESFPLTVTSAQKNPTAFYLCASTRQQGLGGNTIYFGEGSWLTVV.

This clonotype was picked up many times. The genes are TRBV3-1 and TRBJ2-2; no definite D call. Germline assignment: CDR1 LGHDT and CDR2 YNNKEL (reference sequence). With 2 bases removed from V and 7 bases from J, the gap between germline ends came to 8 bases. The CDR3 covers 13 residues. The CDR3 DNA reads TGTGCCAGCAGCCAAAAAGGGATCGGGGAGCTGTTTTTT. Translating it yields CASSQKGIGELFF. The whole variable domain, remainder taken from reference TRBV3-1 and TRBJ2-2, is DTAVSQTPKYLVTQMGNDKSIKCEQNLGHDTMYWYKQDSKKFLKIMFSYNNKELIINETVPNRFSPKSPDKAHLNLHINSLELGDSAVYFCASSQKGIGELFFGEGSRLTVL.

This clonotype was seen only a few times. CDR3 region: CANPGQGSSMNTEAFF. Written as DNA, the CDR3 is TGTGCCAACCCCGGACAGGGATCATCCATGAACACTGAAGCTTTCTTT. This rearrangement joins TRBV2 to TRBJ1-1, with TRBD1 matching 8 bases. The J segment lost 0 bases and the V segment lost 10 bases, leaving 13 bases of the junction unmatched. Looked up from germline, CDR1 is SNHLY and CDR2 is FYNNEI. The CDR3 is 16 residues long.

There are a few counts of this clonotype. The junction does not match germline at one end; this may be a read error. The chain recombines TRBV20-1 with TRBJ1-6, with unresolved D. CDR3 size: 15 residues. Germline assignment: CDR1 DFQATT and CDR2 SNEGSKA (reference sequence). CDR3 bases: TGCAGTGCCCCAGCAGCTATCTCCTATAATTCACCCCTCTACTTT. Its protein product is CSAPAAISYNSPLYF.

This clonotype occurred many times. This sequence joins TRBV9 and TRBJ2-3, with D possibly matching TRBD2 (5 bases). The germline V and J ends were trimmed by 0 bases and 2 bases, with 7 bases remaining between them. The CDR3 covers 14 residues. Germline CDR1 reads SGDLS; CDR2 reads YYNGEE. This chain's CDR3 is CASSVVAYTDTQYF. In DNA, the CDR3 is TGTGCCAGCAGCGTAGTAGCGTACACAGATACGCAGTATTTT.

This clonotype was recorded at least ten times. CDR3 DNA: TGTGCCAGCAGTTACTCGATACAGTCTCCTGAAGCTTTCTTT. Its translation is CASSYSIQSPEAFF. This chain connects TRBV6-5 to TRBJ1-1; no firm D call. Germline CDR1 MNHEY, CDR2 SVGAGI. V dropped 0 bases and J dropped 6 bases, with 11 bases sitting between them. There are 14 residues in the CDR3.

This clonotype was found many times. This chain uses TRBV7-2 with TRBJ1-5; D is unclear. The CDR3 is 13 amino acids. V was clipped by 0 bases and J by 6 bases, with 6 bases between them. The germline V gene encodes CDR1 SGHTA and CDR2 FQGNSA. The CDR3 spells CASSLAASQPQHF. In DNA, the CDR3 is TGTGCCAGCAGCTTAGCCGCCAGTCAGCCCCAGCATTTT.

This chain connects TRBV19 to TRBJ2-1; 12 bases map to TRBD2. V lost 5 bases to trimming and J lost 0 bases; unmatched junction nucleotides: 8. CDR3 length: 18 residues. CDR1 LNHDA and CDR2 SQIVND come from the germline V gene (reference sequence). CDR3 sequence reads: CASSVTSGGGSSYNEQFF. CDR3 DNA: TGTGCCAGTAGTGTGACTAGCGGGGGAGGGAGCTCCTACAATGAGCAGTTCTTC.

This clonotype was seen many times. The J gene is TRBJ2-2, the V gene TRBV6-5, with a weak D call TRBD2 (6 bases). The CDR3 has 14 residues. The ends were cut back, 0 bases at V and 5 bases at J, with 7 bases in the middle. Per germline, CDR1 MNHEY and CDR2 SVGAGI. The CDR3 here is CASSYSGGTGELFF. CDR3 coding DNA: TGTGCCAGCAGTTACTCTGGAGGGACCGGGGAGCTGTTTTTT.

This clonotype was seen more than once but under ten times. V usage is TRBV29-1 and J usage is TRBJ1-1; D not certain. This CDR3 has 12 residues. CDR1 and CDR2 (germline): SQVTM, ANQGSEA. The V end was cut by 2 bases, the J end by 6 bases, with 10 bases between. CDR3 in DNA: TGCAGCGTTGAATGGGGTTCAGCTGAAGCTTTCTTT. It encodes CSVEWGSAEAFF.

This clonotype was seen more than once but under ten times. The gene calls are TRBV6-5 and TRBJ1-2; D may be TRBD1 (5 bases). The CDR3 contains 13 residues. V was trimmed by 2 bases and J by 8 bases, leaving 12 bases between them. Germline V gene data show CDR1 as MNHEY and CDR2 as SVGAGI. For the CDR3, the DNA is TGTGCCAGCAGTTACGACCCAGGGAGGGGCTACACCTTC. Encoded protein: CASSYDPGRGYTF.

This rearrangement joins TRBV12-3 or TRBV12-4 to TRBJ2-2; 8 bases match TRBD2. The V and J ends lost 3 bases and 7 bases, in that order; junction bases with no gene match: 10. The length of the CDR3 is 16 residues. The CDR3 nucleotides are TGTGCCAGCAGTTTCCCTGGTAGCGGGATTGTCGGGGAGCTGTTTTTT. This gives the protein CASSFPGSGIVGELFF.

This clonotype was counted between two and nine times. The CDR3 here is CASSFVRTIYNEQFF. The CDR3 region has the DNA TGTGCCAGCAGTTTCGTGAGGACCATATACAATGAGCAGTTCTTC. This sequence joins TRBV7-9 and TRBJ2-1; D is unclear. CDR3 length: 15 residues. Germline V lookup: CDR1 SEHNR, CDR2 FQNEAQ (reference sequence). V gave up 6 bases and J gave up 4 bases, with 16 bases separating them.

The table lists this clonotype with many counts. This sequence joins TRBV20-1 and TRBJ2-7, with a possible D match to TRBD2 (5 bases). The germline gives CDR1 DFQATT, CDR2 SNEGSKA (reference sequence). The V and J ends lost 0 bases and 9 bases respectively, with 12 bases between them. The CDR3 covers 12 residues. In nucleotides, the CDR3 is TGCAGTGCTAGAGATCTCGGGGTTAGGCAGTACTTC. Its protein is CSARDLGVRQYF.

This clonotype has just a few counts. The J gene is TRBJ2-7, the V gene TRBV7-2; D gene uncertain. This CDR3 region has 13 residues. Germline V gene lookup returns CDR1 SGHTA and CDR2 FQGNSA. The V end was cut by 6 bases, the J end by 3 bases, with 12 bases between. This CDR3 is CASRGTDFYEQYF. The CDR3 nucleotides read TGTGCCAGCAGGGGAACAGATTTCTACGAGCAGTACTTC.

This clonotype was counted between two and nine times. The chain has TRBV2 and TRBJ2-3; D unresolved. Germline lookup yields CDR1 SNHLY and CDR2 FYNNEI. This CDR3 comprises 18 residues. V lost 4 bases and J lost 0, with 20 bases in between. In DNA, the CDR3 is TGTGCCAGCAGTGGAGAACTAATTCGAATCTCTAGCACAGATACGCAGTATTTT. The encoded protein is CASSGELIRISSTDTQYF. The full variable domain, with the rest looked up from reference TRBV2 and TRBJ2-3, is EPEVTQTPSHQVTQMGQEVILRCVPISNHLYFYWYRQILGQKVEFLVSFYNNEISEKSEIFDDQFSVERPDGSNFTLKIRSTKLEDSAMYFCASSGELIRISSTDTQYFGPGTRLTVL.

This clonotype was picked up many times. DNA for the CDR3: TGTGCCAGCAGGAAGGAGGGGATCACAGATACGCAGTATTTT. Encoded protein: CASRKEGITDTQYF. V gene TRBV12-3 or TRBV12-4 combines with J gene TRBJ2-3; D is perhaps TRBD2 (6 bases). V was pared by 6 bases and J by 2 bases, with 12 bases between. CDR3 length: 14 amino acids.

In DNA form, the CDR3 reads TGTGCCAGCAGCGTGGGACAGGGGGTCAATCAGCCCCAGCATTTT. It translates to CASSVGQGVNQPQHF. The V call is TRBV5-8, the J call TRBJ1-5, with TRBD1 identical over 11 bases. The J segment lost 3 bases and the V segment lost 4 bases, leaving 3 bases of the junction unmatched. Germline assignment: CDR1 SGHTS and CDR2 YDEGEE. The CDR3 extends over 15 amino acids.

This clonotype was seen a few times. This likely comes from a read error, as the CDR3 has no conserved phenylalanine or tryptophan at its end. In nucleotides, the CDR3 is TGTGCCAGCAGGGTAGAGGGGGCCCTGAACACTGAAGCTTTCCTT. This gives the protein CASRVEGALNTEAFL. This rearrangement joins TRBV2 to TRBJ1-1; 7 bases align to TRBD1. The CDR3 runs to 15 residues. With V trimmed by 6 bases and J by 0 bases, 7 bases remained unmatched. The germline V gene has CDR1 SNHLY and CDR2 FYNNEI.

This clonotype was counted a few times. The chain is built from TRBV4-1 and TRBJ1-5; D might be TRBD1 (5 bases). The CDR3 is 15 residues long. V lost 1 base and J 3 bases, leaving 10 bases between the germline ends. CDR1 and CDR2 from the germline V gene are MGHRA and YSYEKL. Here the CDR3 DNA reads TGCGCCAGCAGCCAAGTCGACAGCTCCAATCAGCCCCAGCATTTT. Translation gives CASSQVDSSNQPQHF.

The chain joins TRBV7-9 to TRBJ2-1; weak D call: TRBD2 (5 bases). The CDR3 sequence is 14 residues long. The V gene lost 2 bases and the J gene lost 7 bases, with 12 bases spanning the gap. Germline V gene sequence: CDR1 SEHNR, CDR2 FQNEAQ (reference sequence). The DNA of the CDR3 is TGTGCCAGCAGCTTATCGATTGGCGGGAATGAGCAGTTCTTC. Amino acid sequence: CASSLSIGGNEQFF.

This clonotype was seen many times. The chain combines TRBV9 with TRBJ1-2; D not certain. This CDR3 contains 13 residues. The ends were cut back, 0 bases at V and 5 bases at J, with 8 bases in the middle. The germline CDR1 and CDR2 sequences are SGDLS and YYNGEE. The CDR3 DNA reads TGTGCCAGCAGCGTAGTCGAGGGTTATGGCTACACCTTC. It yields the protein CASSVVEGYGYTF.